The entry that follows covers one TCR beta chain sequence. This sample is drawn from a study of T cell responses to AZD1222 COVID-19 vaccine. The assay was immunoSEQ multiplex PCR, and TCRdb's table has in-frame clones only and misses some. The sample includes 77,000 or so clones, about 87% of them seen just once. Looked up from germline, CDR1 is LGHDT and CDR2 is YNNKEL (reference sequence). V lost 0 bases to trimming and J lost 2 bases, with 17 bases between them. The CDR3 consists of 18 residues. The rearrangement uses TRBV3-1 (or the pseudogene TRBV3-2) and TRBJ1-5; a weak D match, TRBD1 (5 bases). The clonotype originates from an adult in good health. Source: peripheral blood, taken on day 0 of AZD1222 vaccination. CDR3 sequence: CASSQDWRTPKGNQPQHF. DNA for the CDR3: TGTGCCAGCAGCCAAGATTGGAGGACACCCAAGGGCAATCAGCCCCAGCATTTT.